This paragraph covers one T cell receptor beta chain sequence. Different DNA sequences within this sample yield the same CDR3. This sample was taken from a study of cytomegalovirus exposure and HLA in healthy donors. There are 14 residues in the CDR3. From germline, CDR1 is KGHSH and CDR2 LQKENI. V dropped 6 bases and J dropped 4; count of bases not matched to a gene: 9. Here immunoSEQ multiplex PCR was the method, and the copy in TCRdb shows in-frame clones only, minus some. This repertoire shows about 160,000 clones, 86% found once; its top ten account for roughly 5.8%. The TCR comes from a woman younger than 45 in good health and CMV-seronegative. The chain employs TRBV18 and TRBJ2-7; 7 nucleotides align to TRBD2. The sequencing input was PBMCs. CDR3 residues: CASSPTGRSYEQYF. The CDR3 nucleotides read TGTGCCAGCTCCCCTACCGGGAGGTCATACGAGCAGTACTTC.